The 25 T cell receptor beta chains below all came from one sample that was sequenced in a study of cytomegalovirus exposure and HLA in healthy donors. PCR employed 60 Vbeta and 13 Jbeta primers. The repertoire was sequenced with immunoSEQ multiplex PCR; TCRdb's copy has only in-frame clones and lacks some. The sample includes about 160,000 clones, roughly 85% of them seen just once. Sequencing used PBMCs. The receptors come from a man aged 18 to 29 in good health and CMV-seropositive.

The V call is TRBV15, the J call TRBJ2-7; D may be TRBD2 (6 bases). CDR3 size: 14 residues. Trimming took off 2 bases at V and 6 bases at J, with 14 bases between the two ends. Germline loops: CDR1 LNHNV, CDR2 YYDKDF (reference sequence). CDR3 bases: TGTGCCACCAGCAGACGGCGGGGCGAGGTCGAGCAGTACTTC. Translation: CATSRRRGEVEQYF. The full variable domain, its missing parts supplied by reference TRBV15 and TRBJ2-7, is DAMVIQNPRYQVTQFGKPVTLSCSQTLNHNVMYWYQQKSSQAPKLLFHYYDKDFNNEADTPDNFQSRRPNTSFCFLDIRSPGLGDTAMYLCATSRRRGEVEQYFGPGTRLTVT.

The V call is TRBV10-3, the J call TRBJ2-5; 13 nucleotides match TRBD2. The CDR3 loop spans 14 amino acids. The V segment lost 10 bases and the J segment 3 bases; nucleotides outside the gene matches: 5. Per the germline V gene, CDR1 is ENHRY and CDR2 is SYGVKD. CDR3 protein: CATGLAGSKETQYF. CDR3 bases: TGTGCCACGGGACTAGCGGGGTCCAAAGAGACCCAGTACTTC.

This chain uses TRBV7-2 with TRBJ1-6; 11 bases are a match to TRBD1. V was pared by 5 bases and J by 5 bases, with 5 bases of the junction left unmatched. Germline V gives CDR1 SGHTA, CDR2 FQGNSA. The length of the CDR3 is 16 residues. The CDR3 region has the DNA TGTGCCAGCAGCCCAGGACAGGGGGCTCATAATTCACCCCTCCACTTT. Amino acid sequence: CASSPGQGAHNSPLHF.

The gene calls are TRBV5-1 and TRBJ2-1, with TRBD2 identical over 12 bases. The CDR3 has 15 residues. Germline trimming cut 7 bases from V and 9 bases from J; bases unmatched to any gene: 11. Germline loops: CDR1 SGHRS, CDR2 YFSETQ. The CDR3 coding sequence is TGCGCCAGCTGTTCTAGCGGGGGGGCCTCCAGTGAGCAGTTCTTC. Its protein product is CASCSSGGASSEQFF. Based on the CDR3 plus reference TRBV5-1 and TRBJ2-1, the full variable domain is KAGVTQTPRYLIKTRGQQVTLSCSPISGHRSVSWYQQTPGQGLQFLFEYFSETQRNKGNFPGRFSGRQFSNSRSEMNVSTLELGDSALYLCASCSSGGASSEQFFGPGTRLTVL.

V is TRBV30 and J is TRBJ1-5; TRBD1 agrees at 8 bases. Germline CDR1 and CDR2: GTSNPN and SVGIG (reference sequence). V dropped 3 bases and J dropped 2; count of bases not matched to a gene: 3. The CDR3 is 14 amino acids. CDR3 coding DNA: TGTGCCTGGAGCGACAGGGGTGGCAATCAGCCCCAGCATTTT. This gives the protein CAWSDRGGNQPQHF.

This chain joins TRBV5-6 and TRBJ2-5; weak D call: TRBD2 (6 bases). Deletions cut 0 bases from V and 3 bases from J, with 15 bases between. CDR3 size: 16 residues. From germline, CDR1 is SGHDT and CDR2 YYEEEE. In DNA, the CDR3 is TGTGCCAGCAGCTTGGAAGCTTTATCTAGCGAAGAGACCCAGTACTTC. Its translation is CASSLEALSSEETQYF.

This clone appeared once. This chain uses TRBV19 with TRBJ1-5, with 9 positions matching TRBD1. Germline lookup yields CDR1 LNHDA and CDR2 SQIVND (reference sequence). Trimming at V came to 1 base and at J to 3 bases, leaving 10 bases not matched to a gene. The CDR3 contains 18 residues. CDR3 protein: CASSIVPYRTGDNQPQHF. The CDR3 nucleotides are TGTGCCAGTAGTATAGTGCCTTACCGGACAGGGGACAATCAGCCCCAGCATTTT.

V is TRBV30 and J is TRBJ2-3, with TRBD2 matching 7 bases. This CDR3 spans 13 amino acids. Germline V CDR1 and CDR2: GTSNPN, SVGIG (reference sequence). V lost 5 bases and J lost 0; bases outside the gene matches: 2. DNA for the CDR3: TGTGCCTGGGTAGCGGGTAGCACAGATACGCAGTATTTT. It is translated as CAWVAGSTDTQYF. Full variable domain (outside the CDR3, taken from reference TRBV30 and TRBJ2-3): SQTIHQWPATLVQPVGSPLSLECTVEGTSNPNLYWYRQAAGRGLQLLFYSVGIGQISSEVPQNLSASRPQDRQFILSSKKLLLSDSGFYLCAWVAGSTDTQYFGPGTRLTVL.

This sequence joins TRBV4-3 and TRBJ2-3, with 8 bases matching TRBD2. After removal of 3 bases from V and 5 bases from J, the junction contained 7 bases not matched to a gene. Germline values: CDR1 LGHNA, CDR2 YSLEER. There are 15 residues in the CDR3. The CDR3 DNA is TGCGCCAGCAGCCACGGGGGGGGGCTCGGAGATACGCAGTATTTT. Its protein is CASSHGGGLGDTQYF.

The chain links TRBV10-3 to TRBJ1-2; D not resolved. This CDR3 comprises 11 residues. The germline V gene encodes CDR1 ENHRY and CDR2 SYGVKD. V lost 10 bases and J 0 bases, leaving 6 bases between the germline ends. The CDR3 nucleotides read TGTGCCACTCAGTCTAACTATGGCTACACCTTC. As protein: CATQSNYGYTF.

The chain links TRBV4-2 to TRBJ1-2; 11 nucleotides agree with TRBD1. The J segment lost 4 bases and the V segment lost 0 bases, leaving 4 bases of the junction unmatched. Germline loops: CDR1 LGHNA, CDR2 YNFKEQ. This CDR3 comprises 16 residues. CDR3 amino acids: CASSQDGGTGGYGYTF. The CDR3, as DNA: TGTGCCAGCAGCCAAGATGGAGGGACAGGGGGCTATGGCTACACCTTC.

With respect to this clone: The junction departs from the called germline gene at one end, perhaps through a read error. This rearrangement joins TRBV7-9 to TRBJ1-4, with 8 bases lining up with TRBD1. Germline lookup yields CDR1 SEHNR and CDR2 FQNEAQ (reference sequence). CDR3 length: 14 residues. The CDR3 region is CSSSPGGGDEKLFF. CDR3 coding DNA: TGTTCCAGCAGCCCAGGGGGCGGCGATGAAAAACTGTTTTTT.

The rearrangement links TRBV6-5 to TRBJ2-2; weak D call: TRBD2 (5 bases). The CDR3 runs 15 residues. Per germline, CDR1 MNHEY and CDR2 SVGAGI. The V and J ends lost 6 bases and 3 bases respectively, with 14 bases between them. CDR3 bases: TGTGCCAGCAGATCGGGGTCCGGCTACACCGGGGAGCTGTTTTTT. Its translation is CASRSGSGYTGELFF.

The V and J genes are TRBV5-1 and TRBJ2-4, with TRBD2 as a possible D gene (7 bases). Germline lookup yields CDR1 SGHRS and CDR2 YFSETQ. The CDR3 runs 16 residues. Trimming took 0 bases from V and 6 from J, leaving 16 bases between them. The CDR3 protein is CASSLAPGGAGNIQYF. DNA for the CDR3: TGCGCCAGCAGCTTGGCTCCGGGGGGCGCGGGAAACATTCAGTACTTC.

This chain connects TRBV4-3 to TRBJ1-2; TRBD1 is a possible D gene (6 bases). CDR3 length equals 15 residues. V lost 0 bases to trimming and J lost 4 bases, with 12 bases between them. Germline values: CDR1 LGHNA, CDR2 YSLEER. CDR3 loop: CASSQDFSGVYGYTF. The CDR3 region has the DNA TGCGCCAGCAGCCAAGATTTTTCAGGGGTCTATGGCTACACCTTC.

The CDR3 reads CASSAWTGGNYGYTF. The CDR3 bases are TGTGCCAGCAGCGCGTGGACAGGGGGGAACTATGGCTACACCTTC. The V and J genes are TRBV9 and TRBJ1-2; TRBD1 agrees at 10 bases. Trimming removed 3 bases from V and 2 bases from J; junction bases left unmatched: 4. This CDR3 contains 15 residues. Germline CDR1 and CDR2: SGDLS and YYNGEE.

The chain carries TRBV30 and TRBJ2-1, with a possible D match to TRBD1 (6 bases). Germline CDR1 and CDR2: GTSNPN and SVGIG (reference sequence). V was pared by 4 bases and J by 2 bases, with 12 bases between. This CDR3 is built from 14 residues. DNA for the CDR3: TGTGCCTGGAACCCCGGGGACACCTACAATGAGCAGTTCTTC. Amino acid sequence: CAWNPGDTYNEQFF.

The rearrangement joins TRBV2 to TRBJ1-1; D not certain. The CDR3 totals 14 residues. V lost 6 bases, J lost 4 bases, and 15 bases lay in between. The germline CDR1 and CDR2 sequences are SNHLY and FYNNEI. The CDR3 DNA follows: TGTGCCAGCAGCTACCCCGGGGAGCGCACTGAAGCTTTCTTT. Its protein is CASSYPGERTEAFF.

The CDR3 nucleotides read TGTGCCAGCAGCCCCGGGACACAAGGGTACCAAGAGACCCAGTACTTC. Protein: CASSPGTQGYQETQYF. V usage is TRBV11-3 and J usage is TRBJ2-5; D might be TRBD1 (6 bases). The length of the CDR3 is 16 residues. CDR1 and CDR2 (germline): SGHNT, YENEEA. V was cut by 5 bases and J by 0 bases, with 16 bases left in between.

The chain couples TRBV9 to TRBJ2-5; 11 nucleotides agree with TRBD2. V was pared by 3 bases and J by 0 bases, with 1 base of the junction left unmatched. Germline V gives CDR1 SGDLS, CDR2 YYNGEE. The CDR3 totals 15 residues. This CDR3 reads CASSASGGYQETQYF. The DNA of the CDR3 is TGTGCCAGCAGCGCTAGCGGGGGGTACCAAGAGACCCAGTACTTC.

The chain links TRBV7-3 to TRBJ2-3; 9 bases align to TRBD1. CDR1 and CDR2 from the germline V gene are SGHTA and FQGTGA. The CDR3 runs 17 residues. V was clipped by 4 bases and J by 1 base; unmatched bases: 9. The CDR3 spells CASSSQGRDRGTDTQYF. The CDR3 DNA is TGTGCCAGCAGCTCCCAAGGACGGGACAGGGGCACAGATACGCAGTATTTT.

This chain joins TRBV15 and TRBJ1-5; maybe TRBD1 (6 bases). Germline V gene lookup returns CDR1 LNHNV and CDR2 YYDKDF (reference sequence). The CDR3 is 15 amino acids. Trimming left V 5 bases short and J 5 bases short, with 16 bases between. In DNA, the CDR3 is TGTGCCACCAGCGCGTCCGACAGGAGAGATCAGCCCCAGCATTTT. Translated, it gives CATSASDRRDQPQHF. Supplemented by reference TRBV15 and TRBJ1-5, the full variable domain reads DAMVIQNPRYQVTQFGKPVTLSCSQTLNHNVMYWYQQKSSQAPKLLFHYYDKDFNNEADTPDNFQSRRPNTSFCFLDIRSPGLGDTAMYLCATSASDRRDQPQHFGDGTRLSIL.

This clone was seen a handful of times. The gene calls are TRBV18 and TRBJ2-5; 9 bases are shared with TRBD2. The CDR3 runs 15 residues. The V gene's germline CDR1 is KGHSH and CDR2 LQKENI. The V gene end was trimmed by 1 base and the J gene end by 2 bases; junction bases not matched to a gene: 2. The CDR3 nucleotides read TGTGCCAGCTCACCACGTCTAGCGGGGCAAGAGACCCAGTACTTC. Residues: CASSPRLAGQETQYF.

The sample holds one count of this clone. The V and J genes are TRBV15 and TRBJ1-2, with 7 bases that match TRBD1. The ends lost 1 base at V and 2 bases at J; junction bases unmatched: 4. CDR3 size: 15 residues. Germline V gene sequence: CDR1 LNHNV, CDR2 YYDKDF (reference sequence). CDR3 coding DNA: TGTGCCACCAGCAGAGTGGTACAGGGGAACTATGGCTACACCTTC. It codes for CATSRVVQGNYGYTF.

CDR3 DNA sequence: TGTGCCAGCACTCCGACCCAGGGATTTAAAGGCTACACCTTC. Translating gives CASTPTQGFKGYTF. The genes are TRBV11-1 and TRBJ1-2, with D perhaps matching TRBD1 (5 bases). The V gene lost 7 bases and the J gene lost 8 bases, with 20 bases spanning the gap. The CDR3 runs to 14 residues. Germline values: CDR1 SGHAT, CDR2 FQDESV (reference sequence). The full variable domain, completed using reference TRBV11-1 and TRBJ1-2, is EAEVAQSPRYKITEKSQAVAFWCDPISGHATLYWYRQILGQGPELLVQFQDESVVDDSQLPKDRFSAERLKGVDSTLKIQPAELGDSAMYLCASTPTQGFKGYTFGSGTRLTVV.